The text below deals with one T cell receptor (beta chain). Antigen: not known. The data are from a study of blood T cells in healthy people across ages. Study findings and constraints: Naive and antigen-experienced cells could not be conclusively compared, given unsorted PBMCs.

Using a J-beta primer mix together with a sample-barcoded 5' primer, a second PCR was run for 7 to 11 cycles. One entry per CDR3 protein results from TCRdb running MiXCR on the 5' RACE reads. The sample carries some 1 million distinct CDR3 sequences, 35% to 50% recorded once. The germline V and J ends were trimmed by 0 bases and 12 bases, with 18 bases remaining between them. This CDR3 has 15 amino acids. From germline, CDR1 is MNHEY and CDR2 SVGAGI. This sequence joins TRBV6-5 and TRBJ2-1, with D unclear. The TCR originated in an older woman in good health. The sequenced sample was blood. CDR3 in amino acids: CASSYSVGPGGGQFF. The CDR3, as DNA: TGTGCCAGCAGTTACTCCGTCGGGCCCGGCGGTGGGCAGTTCTTC.